This entry concerns a single T cell receptor (beta chain). Antigen specificity is unknown. Clones were sequenced by immunoSEQ multiplex PCR, and TCRdb holds only the in-frame ones, with some missing. The table includes about 19,000 clones, 92% detected once. These data are taken from a study of untreated major depressive disorder. Study observations and caveats: Private clones made up every subject's top five TRBV05-01 clones. TRBV05-01 (Vbeta 5.1) usage was higher in CD4+ T cells of depressed patients than controls.

The CDR3 runs 15 residues. V lost 4 bases to trimming and J lost 12 bases; unmatched junction nucleotides: 16. The germline CDR1 and CDR2 sequences are LGHNA and YNFKEQ. Patient depression severity was moderate to severe. Excluded: major illness, comorbidity, regular medication, drug use, over 100 g alcohol weekly. Approximately 96% CD4+ purity was typical by flow cytometry. Sequencing was done on a sample of CD4+ T cells from PBMCs. The V gene is TRBV4-2, the J gene TRBJ1-1, with 8 bases that match TRBD1. The origin of this receptor is a woman aged 40-49 years with major depressive disorder. The CDR3 sequence: CASSPERPGQVAPFF. CDR3 nucleotides: TGTGCCAGCAGCCCCGAAAGACCGGGACAGGTTGCGCCTTTCTTT.